This TCR beta chain was sequenced in a study of blood T cell repertoires in COVID-19. Across the study: From the United States, Italy and Spain came samples of acute and convalescent COVID-19.

Sequencing was performed with immunoSEQ multiplex PCR; in TCRdb, only in-frame clones are kept and a portion is missing. The sample lists more than 300,000 clones; about 89% were seen once. The germline gives CDR1 SEHNR, CDR2 FQNEAQ (reference sequence). The CDR3 spans 13 residues. V was clipped by 7 bases and J by 1 base, with 10 bases between them. The clonotype was recovered from a man in his forties in a cohort exposed to, infected with or recovered from COVID-19 (not recorded which). The chain combines TRBV7-9 with TRBJ1-1; TRBD1 is a possible D gene (6 bases). Input material: PBMCs or T cells enriched from blood (not recorded which). The CDR3 loop reads CASTTTGNTEAFF. The CDR3 DNA follows: TGTGCCAGCACCACGACAGGGAACACTGAAGCTTTCTTT.